This TCR beta chain was documented in a study of cytomegalovirus exposure and HLA in healthy donors. General observations from the study: Analysis was performed later, and it showed HLA-associated TCR beta chains to be more clonally expanded than equally common others.

The primer mix had 60 Vbeta and 13 Jbeta primers. The data were produced by immunoSEQ multiplex PCR, yet TCRdb's version contains in-frame clones alone and is incomplete. The data contain some 85,000 clones, 76% of them seen just once; the ten biggest clones take up approximately 1.5%. For this clone: The antigen remains unidentified.

The clonotype comes from a male donor in good health and CMV-seronegative. Sequencing used PBMCs.

Here the CDR3 DNA reads TGCGCCAGCAGCCAGTACGGGGGATACACTGAAGCTTTCTTT. Translation gives CASSQYGGYTEAFF. V gene TRBV4-3 combines with J gene TRBJ1-1; a possible D gene is TRBD1 (5 bases). Germline lookup yields CDR1 LGHNA and CDR2 YSLEER. Trimming took off 3 bases at V and 3 bases at J, with 11 bases between the two ends. CDR3 size: 14 residues.